This T cell receptor (beta chain) was captured in a study of OX40 agonist ivuxolimab in advanced cancers. General study findings and limits: At doses 0.1 to 3.0 mg/kg, CD4+ and CD8+ clones expanded. More expanded clones were found, on average, in CD8+ than in CD4+ T cells.

In the case of this clone: The antigen remains unidentified.

V was trimmed by 2 bases and J by 4 bases, leaving 8 bases between them. Germline lookup yields CDR1 SGHRS and CDR2 YFSETQ. The CDR3 spans 13 residues. The method was immunoSEQ multiplex PCR; TCRdb's version includes in-frame clones alone and lacks a portion of them. The table has about 100,000 clones, approximately 89% seen once. This clonotype was obtained from an adult with an advanced solid tumor such as melanoma, head and neck, liver or kidney cancer. The rearrangement joins TRBV5-1 to TRBJ2-3, with D uncertain. Sequencing was performed on CD4+ or CD8+ T cells sorted from blood, taken in a trial of the OX40 agonist ivuxolimab. CDR3 bases: TGCGCCAGCAGCTTAGGGTTCTCAGATACGCAGTATTTT. Its protein product is CASSLGFSDTQYF.